The 17 T cell receptor beta chains reported below all come from one sample, sequenced in a study of blood T cells in healthy people across ages. Then a second PCR, running about 6 to 11 cycles, was carried out with a sample-barcoded 5' primer and a J-beta primer mix. TCRdb re-derived calls from the 5' RACE reads in MiXCR, one entry per CDR3 protein. The sample contains 850,000 to 1,000,000 distinct CDR3 sequences, 51% of which appear only once. The sequenced sample consisted of blood. The receptors were sampled from a woman aged 55-69 years in good health.

This clonotype was seen a few times. This rearrangement joins TRBV7-8 to TRBJ1-5, with 7 bases lining up with TRBD1. V was clipped by 5 bases and J by 2 bases; unmatched bases: 12. Germline V gene sequence: CDR1 SGHVS, CDR2 FQNEAQ. The CDR3 runs 17 residues. CDR3 sequence: CASSLGMAGGGNQPQHF. CDR3 in DNA: TGTGCCAGCAGCCTAGGTATGGCAGGGGGAGGCAATCAGCCCCAGCATTTT.

V usage is TRBV7-2 and J usage is TRBJ2-2; D remains unclear. Germline assignment: CDR1 SGHTA and CDR2 FQGNSA. The CDR3 extends over 14 amino acids. V shed 1 base and J shed 7 bases, with 10 bases lying between them. The CDR3, as DNA: TGTGCCAGCAGCTTAGACGCGGTGGGCGGGGAGCTGTTTTTT. Encoded protein: CASSLDAVGGELFF.

This chain uses TRBV7-9 with TRBJ2-7, with TRBD1 as a possible D gene (5 bases). This CDR3 region has 14 residues. V was shortened by 6 bases and J by 3 bases, with 15 bases between the two germline ends. Germline V CDR1 and CDR2: SEHNR, FQNEAQ (reference sequence). This chain's CDR3 is CASSSRGSFYEQYF. CDR3 nucleotides: TGTGCCAGCAGTTCTAGGGGTTCCTTCTACGAGCAGTACTTC.

This sequence joins TRBV14 and TRBJ1-2; D is uncertain. The V gene's germline CDR1 is SGHDN and CDR2 FVKESK. CDR3 length: 13 amino acids. Trimming left V 3 bases short and J 3 bases short, with 8 bases between. The CDR3 loop reads CASSQSRHYGYTF. DNA of the CDR3: TGTGCCAGCAGCCAGTCCCGACACTATGGCTACACCTTC.

Here the CDR3 reads CASSDSRGNSPLHF. The CDR3 DNA reads TGCGCCAGCAGTGATTCTAGGGGGAATTCACCCCTCCACTTT. V is TRBV10-2 and J is TRBJ1-6, with D perhaps matching TRBD1 (6 bases). V lost 3 bases and J lost 7, with 10 bases in between. Germline V lookup: CDR1 WSHSY, CDR2 SAAADI. CDR3 size: 14 residues.

The rearrangement uses TRBV6-6 and TRBJ2-3; D remains unclear. Per germline, CDR1 MNHNY and CDR2 SVGAGI (reference sequence). Trimming left V 7 bases short and J 3 bases short, with 8 bases between. The CDR3 runs 12 residues. The CDR3 is CASTAGTDTQYF. As DNA, the CDR3 is TGTGCCAGCACTGCAGGTACAGATACGCAGTATTTT.

The chain has TRBV7-9 and TRBJ2-1; 8 nucleotides align to TRBD2. Trimming took 5 bases from V and 12 from J; bases not matched to a gene: 15. The length of the CDR3 is 15 residues. Germline V gene lookup returns CDR1 SEHNR and CDR2 FQNEAQ (reference sequence). CDR3 sequence (DNA): TGTGCCAGCAGCCCCCCCCAGCGCCCCAGCGGGGGGCAGTTCTTC. Translated: CASSPPQRPSGGQFF.

The V gene is TRBV24-1, the J gene TRBJ1-5; 7 positions agree with TRBD1. Germline CDR1 KGHDR, CDR2 SFDVKD. This CDR3 region has 17 residues. The junction had 8 bases not matched to a gene; V was cut back by 4 bases and J by 0 bases. DNA for the CDR3: TGTGCCACCAGTGAGACTGGGACAGCCTCTAGCAATCAGCCCCAGCATTTT. Protein: CATSETGTASSNQPQHF.

The chain carries TRBV6-5 and TRBJ1-2; the D gene is possibly TRBD1 (5 bases). CDR3 length equals 12 residues. Looked up from germline, CDR1 is MNHEY and CDR2 is SVGAGI. V lost 5 bases and J 8 bases, leaving 12 bases between the germline ends. The CDR3 reads CASSRAGVGYTF. CDR3 coding DNA: TGTGCCAGCAGTCGGGCGGGGGTAGGCTACACCTTC.

The V gene is TRBV5-1, the J gene TRBJ2-1, with 10 bases matching TRBD2. Trimming cost V 0 bases and J 7 bases; bases outside gene matches: 7. This CDR3 region has 16 residues. Germline V gene sequence: CDR1 SGHRS, CDR2 YFSETQ. This chain's CDR3 is CASSLVLAGVGNEQFF. The CDR3 coding sequence is TGCGCCAGCAGCTTGGTTCTAGCGGGAGTGGGGAATGAGCAGTTCTTC.

This chain uses TRBV6-2 or TRBV6-3 with TRBJ1-2; D is ambiguous. The germline V gene has CDR1 MNHEY and CDR2 SVGEGT. The CDR3 contains 13 residues. Trimming removed 6 bases at V and 7 bases at J, with 15 bases between. The CDR3 spells CASSLDGLGGYTF. CDR3 DNA: TGTGCCAGCAGCCTGGACGGGCTTGGTGGCTACACCTTC.

V gene TRBV7-9 combines with J gene TRBJ1-6; possibly TRBD1 for D (5 bases). CDR1 is SEHNR and CDR2 is FQNEAQ in the germline V gene (reference sequence). V lost 5 bases to trimming and J lost 9 bases, with 26 bases between them. The CDR3 length is 18 residues. The CDR3: CASSGDSRYKIIGSPLHF. CDR3 in DNA: TGTGCCAGCAGCGGTGACAGTAGATATAAGATCATTGGTTCACCCCTCCACTTT.

In regard to this clonotype: The junction departs from germline at one end; a sequencing error may be responsible. CDR3 residues: CASSVSLAGSYNERYF. CDR3 bases: TGTGCCAGCAGCGTATCCCTAGCGGGAAGCTACAATGAGCGGTACTTC. This chain joins TRBV9 and TRBJ2-1; 9 nucleotides line up with TRBD2. The CDR3 length is 16 residues. Germline V lookup: CDR1 SGDLS, CDR2 YYNGEE.

This clonotype occurred many times. The gene calls are TRBV24-1 and TRBJ2-5; weak D call: TRBD1 (5 bases). This CDR3 comprises 18 residues. V shed 2 bases and J shed 3 bases, with 21 bases lying between them. CDR1 KGHDR and CDR2 SFDVKD come from the germline V gene. CDR3 sequence: CATSDSGRGGRKKETQYF. CDR3 nucleotide sequence: TGTGCCACCAGTGATTCCGGTAGGGGCGGCCGGAAAAAAGAGACCCAGTACTTC.

The V gene is TRBV24-1, the J gene TRBJ2-5, with 10 nucleotides matching TRBD2. Trimming at V came to 4 bases and at J to 3 bases, leaving 7 bases not matched to a gene. The CDR3 contains 16 residues. Germline-derived CDR1 and CDR2 are KGHDR and SFDVKD. The CDR3 sequence is CATSERTSGAKETQYF. CDR3 DNA sequence: TGTGCCACCAGTGAGCGGACTAGCGGAGCTAAAGAGACCCAGTACTTC.

The chain has TRBV20-1 and TRBJ2-7, with 10 bases fitting TRBD2. V trimming: 1 base; J trimming: 6 bases; junction bases outside the gene matches: 3. The length of the CDR3 is 13 residues. Germline V CDR1 and CDR2: DFQATT, SNEGSKA (reference sequence). The CDR3 DNA reads TGCAGTGCTAGAGTTAGCGGGAGGACCGAGCAGTACTTC. It encodes CSARVSGRTEQYF.

This clonotype turned up a few times. This rearrangement joins TRBV2 to TRBJ1-2, with D possibly TRBD1 on 6 matching bases. The germline V and J ends were trimmed by 8 bases and 5 bases, with 18 bases remaining between them. Germline values: CDR1 SNHLY, CDR2 FYNNEI. This CDR3 region has 14 residues. The chain's CDR3 is CASQLPGGGYGYTF. DNA of the CDR3: TGTGCCAGCCAATTGCCGGGGGGCGGGTATGGCTACACCTTC.